This T cell receptor (beta chain) is from a study of T cell changes during pregnancy in multiple sclerosis. Germline lookup yields CDR1 LNHDA and CDR2 SQIVND (reference sequence). The CDR3 length is 16 residues. V trimming: 6 bases; J trimming: 5 bases; junction bases outside the gene matches: 9. Here immunoSEQ multiplex PCR was the method, and the copy in TCRdb shows in-frame clones only, minus some. The table includes around 58,000 clones, roughly nine tenths detected once. The chain couples TRBV19 to TRBJ1-4, with 10 bases matching TRBD1. The sample here was CD4+ T cells from peripheral blood mononuclear cells, taken after pregnancy. The receptor's source is a female donor in good health, enrolled as a control in a pregnancy study. In DNA, the CDR3 is TGTGCCAGTAGGGCTCCCGGGACAGGGGTAAATGAAAAACTGTTTTTT. This codes for CASRAPGTGVNEKLFF.